A selection of T cell receptor beta chains follows, all from one sample in a study of post-analysis software for immune sequencing data. MiXCR, run by TCRdb on the PCR reads, gives a single entry per CDR3 protein. The sample records over 250,000 distinct CDR3 sequences, 36% being singletons. The sequenced sample consisted of blood. These receptor sequences come from a girl between 10 and 17 years old with multiple sclerosis. Each CDR3 is given with its conserved first and last residue. Each record gives: clone size, J gene, CDR3 length, V gene, D gene, CDR3 DNA, CDR3 protein. A D gene is named only where the DNA matches it firmly. Where a row states a size, it is once, few, many or the class of an expanded clone; other rows omit it.

clone size: .; J gene: TRBJ2-1; CDR3 length: 13; V gene: TRBV7-9; D gene: .; CDR3 DNA: TGTGCCAGCAGCTACCGAGTTGACAATGAGCAGTTCTTC; CDR3 protein: CASSYRVDNEQFF
clone size: few; J gene: TRBJ2-3; CDR3 length: 11; V gene: TRBV20-1; D gene: .; CDR3 DNA: TGCAGTGCTGCGTTGGGCCAAACGCAGTATTTT; CDR3 protein: CSAALGQTQYF
clone size: many; J gene: TRBJ2-7; CDR3 length: 14; V gene: TRBV6-5; D gene: TRBD2; CDR3 DNA: TGTGCCAGTCAAGGGACTAGCAGTTCCGACGAGCAGTACTTC; CDR3 protein: CASQGTSSSDEQYF
clone size: many; J gene: TRBJ1-2; CDR3 length: 14; V gene: TRBV10-3; D gene: .; CDR3 DNA: TGTGCCATCAGTGAGTCTGCGACATCCTATGGCTACACCTTC; CDR3 protein: CAISESATSYGYTF
clone size: many; J gene: TRBJ1-1; CDR3 length: 14; V gene: TRBV10-3; D gene: .; CDR3 DNA: TGTGCCATCAAAGGCCGGGAGAGTAGGACTGAAGCTTTCTTT; CDR3 protein: CAIKGRESRTEAFF
clone size: few; J gene: TRBJ2-7; CDR3 length: 14; V gene: TRBV6-6; D gene: TRBD1; CDR3 DNA: TGTGCCAGCGTATGGGACAGTACCAACTACGAGCAGTACTTC; CDR3 protein: CASVWDSTNYEQYF
clone size: .; J gene: TRBJ1-4; CDR3 length: 12; V gene: TRBV29-1; D gene: .; CDR3 DNA: TGCAGCGTTTCAGGGGAGGGTGAAAAACTGTTTTTT; CDR3 protein: CSVSGEGEKLFF
clone size: many; J gene: TRBJ2-3; CDR3 length: 15; V gene: TRBV7-3; D gene: TRBD2; CDR3 DNA: TGTGCCAGCAGCCCAATGGGAGGGGCTGGGGATACGCAGTATTTT; CDR3 protein: CASSPMGGAGDTQYF
clone size: many; J gene: TRBJ2-7; CDR3 length: 18; V gene: TRBV11-2; D gene: .; CDR3 DNA: TGTGCCAGCAGCCCCTCCAAGCGGCAGAGGGGGGCCCCATACGAGCAGTACTTC; CDR3 protein: CASSPSKRQRGAPYEQYF
clone size: .; J gene: TRBJ1-5; CDR3 length: 15; V gene: TRBV19; D gene: .; CDR3 DNA: TGTGCCAGTAGCGGCGGGGGGGGAGGCAATCAGCCCCAGCATTTT; CDR3 protein: CASSGGGGGNQPQHF
clone size: many; J gene: TRBJ2-1; CDR3 length: 15; V gene: TRBV4-1; D gene: .; CDR3 DNA: TGCGCCAGCAGGACGAGAGAGGGGTTCGACAATGAGCAGTTCTTC; CDR3 protein: CASRTREGFDNEQFF
clone size: .; J gene: TRBJ1-1; CDR3 length: 16; V gene: TRBV4-1; D gene: TRBD1; CDR3 DNA: TGCGCCAGCAGCCATTCGACGGGACAGGGTTTTACTGAAGCTTTCTTT; CDR3 protein: CASSHSTGQGFTEAFF
clone size: many; J gene: TRBJ2-1; CDR3 length: 15; V gene: TRBV7-8; D gene: .; CDR3 DNA: TGTGCCAGCAGCTCCTCCCGGGTAGTGAGGCATGAGCAGTTCTTC; CDR3 protein: CASSSSRVVRHEQFF
clone size: .; J gene: TRBJ1-4; CDR3 length: 16; V gene: TRBV27; D gene: TRBD1; CDR3 DNA: TGTGCCGGCAGTCCACTAGACAGGGGACCAGCTACTCGGGTGTTTTTT; CDR3 protein: CAGSPLDRGPATRVFF
clone size: once; J gene: TRBJ2-7; CDR3 length: 15; V gene: TRBV11-2; D gene: TRBD1; CDR3 DNA: TGTGCCAGCAGCGGACAGGTCCTTAGCTCCTACGAGCAGTACTTC; CDR3 protein: CASSGQVLSSYEQYF
clone size: many; J gene: TRBJ2-3; CDR3 length: 14; V gene: TRBV28; D gene: .; CDR3 DNA: TGTGCCAGCAGTTTGACAGTAAGCACAGATACGCAGTATTTT; CDR3 protein: CASSLTVSTDTQYF
clone size: .; J gene: TRBJ1-6; CDR3 length: 14; V gene: TRBV7-8; D gene: .; CDR3 DNA: TGTGCCAGCAGCCTCCGGGGGAGCCATTCACCCCTCCACTTT; CDR3 protein: CASSLRGSHSPLHF
clone size: .; J gene: TRBJ1-2; CDR3 length: 13; V gene: TRBV12-3/TRBV12-4; D gene: .; CDR3 DNA: TGTGCCAGCAGCCAACAGGGTAGGAGTGGCTACACCTTC; CDR3 protein: CASSQQGRSGYTF
clone size: many; J gene: TRBJ2-3; CDR3 length: 17; V gene: TRBV24-1; D gene: TRBD1; CDR3 DNA: TGTGCCACCAGTGAGGCGACAGGGGATCCCTTGAGAGATACGCAGTATTTT; CDR3 protein: CATSEATGDPLRDTQYF
clone size: .; J gene: TRBJ2-7; CDR3 length: 12; V gene: TRBV5-1; D gene: .; CDR3 DNA: TGCGCCAGCAGCGGCCAAGCCTACGAGCAGTACTTC; CDR3 protein: CASSGQAYEQYF
clone size: .; J gene: TRBJ1-4; CDR3 length: 14; V gene: TRBV12-3/TRBV12-4; D gene: TRBD1; CDR3 DNA: TGTGCCAGCAGTTCTTCCGGGACAGGGGGGAAACTGTTTTTT; CDR3 protein: CASSSSGTGGKLFF
clone size: .; J gene: TRBJ2-3; CDR3 length: 14; V gene: TRBV5-1; D gene: .; CDR3 DNA: TGCGCCAGCAGCCTCCCGGACGGCACAGATACGCAGTATTTT; CDR3 protein: CASSLPDGTDTQYF
clone size: few; J gene: TRBJ2-1; CDR3 length: 15; V gene: TRBV6-5; D gene: TRBD1; CDR3 DNA: TGTGCCAGCAGTTATACCCGGGACAGCTACAATGAGCAGTTCTTC; CDR3 protein: CASSYTRDSYNEQFF
clone size: many; J gene: TRBJ2-1; CDR3 length: 11; V gene: TRBV30; D gene: .; CDR3 DNA: TGTGCCTGGAGTGTAGGGGCGCAGCAGTTCTTC; CDR3 protein: CAWSVGAQQFF
clone size: .; J gene: TRBJ2-5; CDR3 length: 14; V gene: TRBV12-3/TRBV12-4; D gene: .; CDR3 DNA: TGTGCCAGCAGTTCCTTTCGGGTACAAGAGACCCGGTACTTC; CDR3 protein: CASSSFRVQETRYF
clone size: .; J gene: TRBJ2-5; CDR3 length: 14; V gene: TRBV29-1; D gene: TRBD2; CDR3 DNA: TGCAGCGAATCCCTAGCGGGAGTCGGAGAGACCCAGTACTTC; CDR3 protein: CSESLAGVGETQYF
clone size: many; J gene: TRBJ2-1; CDR3 length: 15; V gene: TRBV3-1; D gene: .; CDR3 DNA: TGTGCCAGCAGCCAAGAGGGGATTGCGGACCGTGAGCAGTTCTTC; CDR3 protein: CASSQEGIADREQFF
clone size: once; J gene: TRBJ2-1; CDR3 length: 13; V gene: TRBV7-9; D gene: .; CDR3 DNA: TGTGCCAGCAGCCCGACGGAGGACAATGAGCAGTTCTTC; CDR3 protein: CASSPTEDNEQFF
clone size: many; J gene: TRBJ2-1; CDR3 length: 13; V gene: TRBV7-6; D gene: TRBD1; CDR3 DNA: TGTGCCAGCAATTCTGACAGGGGGTCTGAGCAGTTCTTC; CDR3 protein: CASNSDRGSEQFF
clone size: many; J gene: TRBJ2-5; CDR3 length: 15; V gene: TRBV7-3; D gene: .; CDR3 DNA: TGTGCCAGCAGCTTAACGCCCGAGCGGCAAGAGACCCAGTACTTC; CDR3 protein: CASSLTPERQETQYF
clone size: .; J gene: TRBJ2-3; CDR3 length: 14; V gene: TRBV2; D gene: .; CDR3 DNA: TGTGCCAGCCGGCGCTCAGGGGGCACAGATACGCAGTATTTT; CDR3 protein: CASRRSGGTDTQYF
clone size: .; J gene: TRBJ1-1; CDR3 length: 17; V gene: TRBV6-2/TRBV6-3; D gene: TRBD1; CDR3 DNA: TGTGCCAGCAGCCCGGACAGGGGGGGATCGCGCGGCACTGAAGCTTTCTTT; CDR3 protein: CASSPDRGGSRGTEAFF
clone size: many; J gene: TRBJ1-6; CDR3 length: 11; V gene: TRBV2; D gene: .; CDR3 DNA: TGTGCCAGCCAGGGAAATTCACCCCTCCACTTT; CDR3 protein: CASQGNSPLHF
clone size: .; J gene: TRBJ1-1; CDR3 length: 15; V gene: TRBV7-3; D gene: TRBD1; CDR3 DNA: TGTGCCAGCAGCTTAACGTCGGACAGGGGCACTGAAGCTTTCTTT; CDR3 protein: CASSLTSDRGTEAFF
clone size: .; J gene: TRBJ2-1; CDR3 length: 15; V gene: TRBV20-1; D gene: TRBD2; CDR3 DNA: TGCAGTGCTAGGCCGGGGACTAGCCCCTACAATGAGCAGTTCTTC; CDR3 protein: CSARPGTSPYNEQFF
clone size: many; J gene: TRBJ1-5; CDR3 length: 11; V gene: TRBV20-1; D gene: .; CDR3 DNA: TGCAGTGCTCTAAGCGGTCAGCCCCAGCATTTT; CDR3 protein: CSALSGQPQHF
clone size: many; J gene: TRBJ2-1; CDR3 length: 13; V gene: TRBV2; D gene: TRBD1; CDR3 DNA: TGTGCCAGCAGTGGAGGACAGGGACGAGAGCAGTTCTTC; CDR3 protein: CASSGGQGREQFF
clone size: .; J gene: TRBJ2-1; CDR3 length: 16; V gene: TRBV20-1; D gene: TRBD2; CDR3 DNA: TGCAGTGCTATGTCCCGGCGGGGGTCCTCCTACAATGAGCAGTTCTTC; CDR3 protein: CSAMSRRGSSYNEQFF
clone size: many; J gene: TRBJ2-1; CDR3 length: 12; V gene: TRBV9; D gene: .; CDR3 DNA: TGTGCCAGCAGCGCCGGATACAATGAGCAGTTCTTC; CDR3 protein: CASSAGYNEQFF
clone size: many; J gene: TRBJ1-2; CDR3 length: 15; V gene: TRBV20-1; D gene: .; CDR3 DNA: TGCAGTGCTACTAAGAGGGGCGGTGTCCTGGCTGGCTACACCTTC; CDR3 protein: CSATKRGGVLAGYTF
clone size: many; J gene: TRBJ2-3; CDR3 length: 18; V gene: TRBV6-5; D gene: TRBD2; CDR3 DNA: TGTGCCAGCAGTTCAGCTAGCGGGGGTGTATTTGTCACAGATACGCAGTATTTT; CDR3 protein: CASSSASGGVFVTDTQYF
clone size: many; J gene: TRBJ2-1; CDR3 length: 15; V gene: TRBV10-2; D gene: TRBD1; CDR3 DNA: TGCGCCAGCCCACCCGACAGGGGGATCGGCAATGAGCAGTTCTTC; CDR3 protein: CASPPDRGIGNEQFF
clone size: many; J gene: TRBJ1-5; CDR3 length: 17; V gene: TRBV4-2; D gene: TRBD1; CDR3 DNA: TGTGCCAGCAGCCAAGAGAGGGAGGGGGCATTCAATCAGCCCCAGCATTTT; CDR3 protein: CASSQEREGAFNQPQHF
clone size: .; J gene: TRBJ1-2; CDR3 length: 16; V gene: TRBV4-2; D gene: .; CDR3 DNA: TGTGCCAGCAGCCAAGATGACAGCGAGGCTAACTATGGCTACACCTTC; CDR3 protein: CASSQDDSEANYGYTF
clone size: few; J gene: TRBJ1-3; CDR3 length: 17; V gene: TRBV7-2; D gene: TRBD1; CDR3 DNA: TGTGCCAGCAGCTTAGTCGCAGGGGGCGGCTCTGGAAACACCATATATTTT; CDR3 protein: CASSLVAGGGSGNTIYF
clone size: .; J gene: TRBJ1-2; CDR3 length: 13; V gene: TRBV9; D gene: .; CDR3 DNA: TGTGCCAGCAGCGCAGAAGGCGGCTATGGCTACACCTTC; CDR3 protein: CASSAEGGYGYTF
clone size: .; J gene: TRBJ2-1; CDR3 length: 14; V gene: TRBV5-8; D gene: TRBD2; CDR3 DNA: TGTGCCAGCACCGGGACTAGCGTACACAATGAGCAGTTCTTC; CDR3 protein: CASTGTSVHNEQFF
clone size: .; J gene: TRBJ2-7; CDR3 length: 19; V gene: TRBV7-2; D gene: TRBD2; CDR3 DNA: TGTGCCAGCAGCCTGGAAACTCTTAGCGGGACGAGCTCCTACAATGAGCAGTACTTC; CDR3 protein: CASSLETLSGTSSYNEQYF
clone size: many; J gene: TRBJ2-3; CDR3 length: 12; V gene: TRBV6-5; D gene: .; CDR3 DNA: TGTGCCAGCAAAGAGGGGAAAAATACGCAGTATTTT; CDR3 protein: CASKEGKNTQYF
clone size: many; J gene: TRBJ2-7; CDR3 length: 12; V gene: TRBV6-4; D gene: .; CDR3 DNA: TGTGCCAGCAGTGAGGTAGCGTACGAGCAGTACTTC; CDR3 protein: CASSEVAYEQYF
clone size: many; J gene: TRBJ2-5; CDR3 length: 15; V gene: TRBV27; D gene: TRBD2; CDR3 DNA: TGTGCCAGCAGTCCCCGTCGGCGGGGGGAAGAGACCCAGTACTTC; CDR3 protein: CASSPRRRGEETQYF